This T cell receptor beta chain comes out of a study of CD8+ T cells in alopecia areata. Study overall: Treated patients swallowed 5 to 10 mg of oral tofacitinib twice daily. Study-level points and caveats: Among the 100 top clones, expanded CD8+ clones, like scalp clonality, were significantly decreased by tofacitinib. Higher clonality than in normal scalp was seen in lesional scalp, especially alopecia totalis/universalis.

Germline values: CDR1 GTSNPN, CDR2 SVGIG (reference sequence). The V gene end was trimmed by 5 bases and the J gene end by 9 bases; junction bases not matched to a gene: 10. The CDR3 runs 14 residues. This clone was observed a single time. Antigen: not known. Sample treatment: oral pan-JAK inhibitor, 5-10 mg twice daily. Peripheral blood, together with lesional scalp punch biopsies, was collected from alopecia areata patients. TCR sequencing used cDNA made by reverse transcription of extracted RNA. Measured with immunoSEQ multiplex PCR; TCRdb has only the in-frame clones, and not every one. The sample lists about 210,000 clones, around 57% occurring once.

This specimen consisted of CD4+ T cells sorted from blood, obtained at week 4, from a patient treated with tofacitinib. The clonotype comes from a human donor with alopecia areata. V usage is TRBV30 and J usage is TRBJ1-6, with 7 bases fitting TRBD1. The CDR3 nucleotides are TGTGCCTGGGCAACCCAAGGGGGCTCTTCACCCCTCCACTTT. It encodes CAWATQGGSSPLHF.